A selection of T cell receptor beta chains follows, all from one sample in a study of tumor-infiltrating lymphocytes in primary liver carcinoma. TCRdb re-derived calls from the multiplex PCR reads in MiXCR, one entry per CDR3 protein. The sample shows 55,000 to 70,000 distinct CDR3 sequences, 60% to 85% of them seen only once. Sequences were obtained from liver tumor tissue from sampling region 2. The origin of the receptors is a man aged 40-50 years with primary liver carcinoma and hepatitis B virus infection. Each CDR3 is given with its conserved first and last residue. The order of the fields is J gene, clone size, V gene, D gene, CDR3 protein, CDR3 DNA. D genes are given only for firm matches. Expanded clones are given a class, and other clones once, few, many or no size at all.

J: TRBJ2-3
size: few
V: TRBV5-4
D: -
CDR3: CASSRTSSTDTQYF
DNA: TGTGCCAGCAGCCGGACGTCTAGCACAGATACGCAGTATTTT

J: TRBJ2-1
size: -
V: TRBV11-2
D: -
CDR3: CVSSPEGPYNEQFF
DNA: TGTGTCAGCAGCCCGGAAGGGCCGTATAATGAGCAGTTCTTC

J: TRBJ2-7
size: -
V: TRBV4-1
D: -
CDR3: CAISQDARLAYGQYF
DNA: TGCGCCATCAGCCAAGATGCCCGCTTGGCCTACGGGCAGTACTTC

J: TRBJ1-5
size: medium-sized
V: TRBV11-2
D: TRBD1
CDR3: CASSPDRGSNQPQHF
DNA: TGTGCCAGCAGCCCGGACAGGGGTAGCAATCAGCCCCAGCATTTT

J: TRBJ2-5
size: few
V: TRBV7-3
D: TRBD2
CDR3: CASSRTSGRGETQYF
DNA: TGTGCCAGCAGCCGGACTAGCGGGAGGGGAGAGACCCAGTACTTC

J: TRBJ2-5
size: -
V: TRBV28
D: -
CDR3: CASTRDDGQETQYF
DNA: TGTGCCAGCACTCGGGATGATGGGCAAGAGACCCAGTACTTC

J: TRBJ2-2
size: -
V: TRBV7-2
D: -
CDR3: CASSFAVGGPMNTGELFF
DNA: TGTGCCAGCAGCTTTGCTGTGGGCGGACCGATGAACACCGGGGAGCTGTTTTTT

J: TRBJ2-1
size: -
V: TRBV11-2
D: -
CDR3: CASSLYLLVSEQFF
DNA: TGTGCCAGCAGCTTATATTTGCTAGTTAGTGAGCAATTCTTC

J: TRBJ2-3
size: -
V: TRBV11-2
D: -
CDR3: CASSRRSIGNTGTQYF
DNA: TGTGCCAGCAGCAGAAGAAGTATAGGGAACACAGGTACGCAGTATTTT

J: TRBJ2-5
size: many
V: TRBV5-1
D: -
CDR3: CASSWDQETQYF
DNA: TGCGCCAGTAGCTGGGATCAAGAGACCCAGTACTTC